Included here is one TCR beta chain sequence, with context. The data were obtained in a study of blood T cell repertoires in COVID-19. Whole-study context: Samples of COVID-19 (acute and convalescent) were obtained from the United States, Italy and Spain.

Trimming at V came to 2 bases and at J to 2 bases, leaving 5 bases not matched to a gene. Germline V gives CDR1 SGHKS, CDR2 YYEKEE (reference sequence). The CDR3 consists of 15 residues. Some clones are missing from TCRdb's copy, which holds only in-frame ones; the method was immunoSEQ multiplex PCR. The sample has about 56,000 clones; roughly nine tenths are singletons. The chain has TRBV5-5 and TRBJ2-3; 7 bases match TRBD2. The specimen sequenced was peripheral blood. This clonotype was obtained from a human donor in a cohort sampled during active COVID-19. The chain's CDR3 is CASSLASGTTDTQYF. The CDR3 coding sequence is TGTGCCAGCAGCTTAGCTAGCGGAACCACAGATACGCAGTATTTT.